This TCR beta chain emerged from a study of blood T cell repertoires in COVID-19. Across the study: Samples came from the United States, Italy and Spain, spanning acute and convalescent COVID-19. PBMCs, B-cell-depleted T cells, or T cells provided the cDNA or gDNA that made up the material.

The trim removed 5 bases at V and 4 bases at J, leaving 10 bases unmatched. Germline V gene data show CDR1 as MDHEN and CDR2 as SYDVKM. The CDR3 covers 16 residues. Per the authors' pipeline: Counts of nucleated cells, estimated from reference gene primer amplification, were obtained. Some clones are missing from TCRdb's copy, which holds only in-frame ones; the method was immunoSEQ multiplex PCR. V and J calls plus clone size are reproduced from that table; the DNA served to infer D and trimming. The sample has approximately 140,000 clones, 88% seen once. This receptor was taken from a man aged 50-59 years with active or convalescent COVID-19. The sample was peripheral blood. V gene TRBV28 combines with J gene TRBJ1-2, with 10 nucleotides matching TRBD1. CDR3 sequence reads: CASSPIGTGEGYGYTF. The DNA for the CDR3 is TGTGCCAGCAGTCCCATCGGGACAGGGGAAGGCTATGGCTACACCTTC.